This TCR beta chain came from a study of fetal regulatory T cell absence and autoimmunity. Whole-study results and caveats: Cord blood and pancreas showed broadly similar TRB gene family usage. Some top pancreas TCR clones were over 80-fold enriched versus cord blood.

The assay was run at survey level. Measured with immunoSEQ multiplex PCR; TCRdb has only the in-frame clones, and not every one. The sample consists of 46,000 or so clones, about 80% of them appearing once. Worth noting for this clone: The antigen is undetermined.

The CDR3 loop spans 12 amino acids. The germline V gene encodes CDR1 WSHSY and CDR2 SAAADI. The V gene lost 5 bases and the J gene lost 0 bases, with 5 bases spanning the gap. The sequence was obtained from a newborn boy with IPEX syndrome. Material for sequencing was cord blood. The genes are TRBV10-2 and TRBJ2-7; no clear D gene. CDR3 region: CASSPSSYEQYF. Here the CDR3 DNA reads TGCGCCAGCAGTCCAAGCTCCTACGAGCAGTACTTC.